One sample yielded the 15 T cell receptor beta chains listed below, sequenced in a study of cytomegalovirus exposure and HLA in healthy donors. This PCR relied on a set of 60 Vbeta primers and 13 Jbeta primers. The assay was immunoSEQ multiplex PCR, and TCRdb's table has in-frame clones only and misses some. The table records approximately 140,000 clones, around 60% of them present only once. The sequenced sample consisted of PBMCs. The receptors were gathered from an older woman in good health and CMV-seropositive.

The chain is built from TRBV7-2 and TRBJ1-1, with D maybe TRBD1 (5 bases). The V end was cut by 2 bases, the J end by 3 bases, with 13 bases between. CDR3 length: 15 residues. Germline V gene sequence: CDR1 SGHTA, CDR2 FQGNSA. The CDR3 sequence: CASSLSFNRHTEAFF. CDR3 nucleotide sequence: TGTGCCAGCAGCTTAAGTTTTAACAGGCACACTGAAGCTTTCTTT.

V is TRBV7-8 and J is TRBJ2-5; 9 nucleotides match TRBD1. CDR3 size: 19 residues. V dropped 7 bases and J dropped 5; count of bases not matched to a gene: 23. The germline CDR1 and CDR2 sequences are SGHVS and FQNEAQ. The CDR3 DNA reads as TGTGCCAGCATCCCGGACAGGGGCCACCTACATGCCAATTCGGAGACCCAGTACTTC. This encodes CASIPDRGHLHANSETQYF.

This rearrangement joins TRBV7-3 to TRBJ2-1; 13 bases agree with TRBD2. V lost 10 bases, J lost 4 bases, and 10 bases stayed unmatched. CDR3 length: 16 amino acids. Germline CDR1 SGHTA, CDR2 FQGTGA. The CDR3 reads CATSPPGLAGYNEQFF. DNA of the CDR3: TGTGCCACTTCTCCTCCGGGACTAGCGGGATACAATGAGCAGTTCTTC.

The chain has TRBV28 and TRBJ2-7, with 9 bases identical to TRBD1. V lost 3 bases, J lost 3 bases, and 6 bases stayed unmatched. CDR3 length equals 15 residues. CDR1 is MDHEN and CDR2 is SYDVKM in the germline V gene. The CDR3 bases are TGTGCCAGCAGTTTCGCGACAGGGGGACTCTACGAGCAGTACTTC. Translation: CASSFATGGLYEQYF. Looking up the rest from reference TRBV28 and TRBJ2-7 gives the full variable domain: DVKVTQSSRYLVKRTGEKVFLECVQDMDHENMFWYRQDPGLGLRLIYFSYDVKMKEKGDIPEGYSVSREKKERFSLILESASTNQTSMYLCASSFATGGLYEQYFGPGTRLTVT.

V is TRBV28 and J is TRBJ2-1; 10 bases are shared with TRBD2. The CDR3 covers 14 residues. V shed 7 bases, J shed 6 bases, and the junction held 6 bases outside the gene matches. Per the germline V gene, CDR1 is MDHEN and CDR2 is SYDVKM. Here the CDR3 DNA reads TGTGCCAGCATCCTTAGCGGGGGGAGCAATGAGCAGTTCTTC. Its protein product is CASILSGGSNEQFF.

The chain combines TRBV5-1 with TRBJ1-1; unclear D gene. CDR1 is SGHRS, CDR2 YFSETQ, per germline. This CDR3 comprises 14 residues. V lost 0 bases and J 1 base, leaving 7 bases between the germline ends. The CDR3 here is CASSLDAGNTEAFF. The DNA for the CDR3 is TGCGCCAGCAGCTTGGACGCAGGGAACACTGAAGCTTTCTTT.

The chain joins TRBV5-1 to TRBJ2-1; TRBD2 aligns across 9 bases. Germline V gene sequence: CDR1 SGHRS, CDR2 YFSETQ. After removal of 4 bases from V and 6 bases from J, the junction contained 8 bases not matched to a gene. The CDR3 has 15 amino acids. CDR3 coding DNA: TGCGCCAGCAGCCTCCTAGCGGGATCTGGCAATGAGCAGTTCTTC. Its protein product is CASSLLAGSGNEQFF.

The chain is built from TRBV28 and TRBJ1-1; no definite D call. CDR3 size: 13 residues. Between the trimmed V and J ends, which lost 7 bases and 1 base, there was a span of 10 bases. Looked up from germline, CDR1 is MDHEN and CDR2 is SYDVKM. In nucleotides, the CDR3 is TGTGCCAGCAAGGCAGGAGGGAACACTGAAGCTTTCTTT. This encodes CASKAGGNTEAFF.

The chain employs TRBV28 and TRBJ2-7; a possible D gene is TRBD2 (5 bases). V lost 4 bases and J 4 bases, leaving 17 bases between the germline ends. The CDR3 runs to 15 residues. The germline V gene encodes CDR1 MDHEN and CDR2 SYDVKM. The CDR3 protein is CASSSPVAGMYEQYF. CDR3 coding DNA: TGTGCCAGCAGTTCCCCCGTGGCGGGTATGTACGAGCAGTACTTC.

The chain joins TRBV27 to TRBJ2-5; weak D call: TRBD2 (5 bases). Germline CDR1 MNHEY, CDR2 SMNVEV (reference sequence). Deletions cut 0 bases from V and 3 bases from J, with 11 bases between. This CDR3 comprises 15 residues. CDR3 coding DNA: TGTGCCAGCAGTTTATCCGGACTTTTTAAAGAGACCCAGTACTTC. Translated: CASSLSGLFKETQYF.

The J gene is TRBJ1-2, the V gene TRBV7-3; D may be TRBD1 (6 bases). This CDR3 is built from 15 residues. Trimming pared 0 bases from V and 6 bases from J, leaving 14 bases between. In germline, CDR1 is SGHTA, CDR2 FQGTGA. The CDR3 region has the DNA TGTGCCAGCAGCTTAACGGGCAGGGGAAGCGATGGCTACACCTTC. Its translation is CASSLTGRGSDGYTF.

The genes are TRBV29-1 and TRBJ1-2; 9 nucleotides agree with TRBD1. The CDR3 is 11 residues long. Per germline, CDR1 SQVTM and CDR2 ANQGSEA. V shed 7 bases, J shed 7 bases, and the junction held 4 bases outside the gene matches. As DNA, the CDR3 is TGCAGCGACGGACAGGGGCTTGGCTACACCTTC. The encoded protein is CSDGQGLGYTF.

This clone was seen more than once but under ten times. The rearrangement joins TRBV11-2 to TRBJ2-2; D is ambiguous. V dropped 4 bases and J dropped 0 bases, with 12 bases sitting between them. Germline values: CDR1 SGHAT, CDR2 FQNNGV. The CDR3 runs to 16 residues. CDR3 region: CASSSWRQANTGELFF. CDR3 nucleotide sequence: TGTGCCAGCAGCTCATGGCGTCAGGCGAACACCGGGGAGCTGTTTTTT.

A word on this clone: In the same sample, other DNA sequences code for this CDR3. The chain joins TRBV9 to TRBJ2-3; 8 bases map to TRBD2. CDR1 SGDLS and CDR2 YYNGEE come from the germline V gene. The CDR3 spans 15 residues. V lost 2 bases, J lost 0 bases, and 2 bases stayed unmatched. CDR3 bases: TGTGCCAGCAGCGTTAGCGGGACTAGCACAGATACGCAGTATTTT. Its protein is CASSVSGTSTDTQYF.

This sequence joins TRBV19 and TRBJ2-5; the match to TRBD1 covers 8 bases. This CDR3 contains 16 residues. The V gene's germline CDR1 is LNHDA and CDR2 SQIVND (reference sequence). J gave up 0 bases and V 5 bases, and 8 bases lay outside the gene matches. CDR3 nucleotides: TGTGCCAGTAGTTTCCGAGACAGGGGATACCAAGAGACCCAGTACTTC. It codes for CASSFRDRGYQETQYF.